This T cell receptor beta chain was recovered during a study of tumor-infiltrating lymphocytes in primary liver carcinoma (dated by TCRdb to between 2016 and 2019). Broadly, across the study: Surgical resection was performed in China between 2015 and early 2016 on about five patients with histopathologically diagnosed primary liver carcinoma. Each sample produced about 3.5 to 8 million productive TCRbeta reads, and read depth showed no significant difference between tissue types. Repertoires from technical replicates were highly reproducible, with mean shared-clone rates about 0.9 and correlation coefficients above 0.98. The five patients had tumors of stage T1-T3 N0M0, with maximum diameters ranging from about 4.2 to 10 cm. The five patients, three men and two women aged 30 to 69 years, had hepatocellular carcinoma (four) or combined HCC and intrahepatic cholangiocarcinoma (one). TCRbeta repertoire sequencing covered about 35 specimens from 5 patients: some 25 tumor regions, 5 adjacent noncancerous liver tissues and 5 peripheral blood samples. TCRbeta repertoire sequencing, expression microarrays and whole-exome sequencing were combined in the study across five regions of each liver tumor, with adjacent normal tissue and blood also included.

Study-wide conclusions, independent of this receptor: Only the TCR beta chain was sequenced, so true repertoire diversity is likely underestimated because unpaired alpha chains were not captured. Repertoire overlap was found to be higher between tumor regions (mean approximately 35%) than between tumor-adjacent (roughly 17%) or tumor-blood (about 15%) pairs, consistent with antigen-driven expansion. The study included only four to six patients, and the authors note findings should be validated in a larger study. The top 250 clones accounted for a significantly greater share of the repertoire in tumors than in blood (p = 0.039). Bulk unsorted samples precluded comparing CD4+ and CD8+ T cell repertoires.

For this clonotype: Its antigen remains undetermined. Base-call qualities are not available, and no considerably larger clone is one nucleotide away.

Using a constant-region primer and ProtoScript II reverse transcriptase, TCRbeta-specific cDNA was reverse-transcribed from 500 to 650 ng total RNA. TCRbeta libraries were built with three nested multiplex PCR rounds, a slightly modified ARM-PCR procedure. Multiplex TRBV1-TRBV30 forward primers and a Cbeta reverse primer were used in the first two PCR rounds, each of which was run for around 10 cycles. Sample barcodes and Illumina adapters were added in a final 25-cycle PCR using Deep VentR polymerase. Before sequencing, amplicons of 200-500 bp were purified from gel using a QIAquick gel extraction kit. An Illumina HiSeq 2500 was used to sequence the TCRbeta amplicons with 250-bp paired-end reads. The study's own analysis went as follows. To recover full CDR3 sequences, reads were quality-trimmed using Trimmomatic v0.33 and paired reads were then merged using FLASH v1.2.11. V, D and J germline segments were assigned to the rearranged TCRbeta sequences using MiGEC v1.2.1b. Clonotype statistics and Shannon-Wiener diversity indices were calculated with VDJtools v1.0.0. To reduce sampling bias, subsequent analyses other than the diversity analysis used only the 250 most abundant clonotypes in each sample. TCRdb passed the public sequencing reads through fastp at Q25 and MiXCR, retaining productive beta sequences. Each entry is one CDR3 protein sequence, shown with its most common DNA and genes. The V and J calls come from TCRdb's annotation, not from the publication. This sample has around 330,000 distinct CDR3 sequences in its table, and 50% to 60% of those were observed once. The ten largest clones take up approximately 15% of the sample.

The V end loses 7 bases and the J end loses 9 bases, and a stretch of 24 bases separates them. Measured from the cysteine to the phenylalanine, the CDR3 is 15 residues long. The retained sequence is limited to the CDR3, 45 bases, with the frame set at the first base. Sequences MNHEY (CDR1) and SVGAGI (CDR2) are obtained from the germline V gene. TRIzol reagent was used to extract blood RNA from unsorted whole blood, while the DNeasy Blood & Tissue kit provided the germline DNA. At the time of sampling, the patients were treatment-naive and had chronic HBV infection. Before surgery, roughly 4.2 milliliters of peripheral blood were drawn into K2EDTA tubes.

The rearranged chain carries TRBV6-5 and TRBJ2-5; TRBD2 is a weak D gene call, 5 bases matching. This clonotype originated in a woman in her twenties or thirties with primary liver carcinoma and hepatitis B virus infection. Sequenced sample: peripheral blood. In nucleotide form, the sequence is TGTGCCAGCATTCCCGGACGGGGTGTGGGGAAGCCCCAGTACTTC. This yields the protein CASIPGRGVGKPQYF.